What follows is one T cell receptor (beta chain) and its context. The CDR3 sequence is 18 residues long. Germline V gives CDR1 SGHVS, CDR2 FNYEAQ. J lost 5 bases, V lost 2 bases, and 13 bases had no gene match. Profiled with immunoSEQ multiplex PCR; TCRdb holds only in-frame clones, not every one. The sample records 150,000 to 200,000 clones, approximately 85% being singletons. The data were taken from a study of blood T cell repertoires in COVID-19. About the research overall: T cells, B-cell-depleted T cells, or PBMCs supplied cDNA or gDNA.

V is TRBV7-6 and J is TRBJ2-7; 12 positions match TRBD1. Sequencing was performed on peripheral blood. The receptor's source is a man aged 55 to 70 with acute or convalescent COVID-19. The CDR3 nucleotides read TGTGCCAGCAGCTTATATGGGCCCGGGACAGGGGGCTTCGACGAGCAGTACTTC. Translated: CASSLYGPGTGGFDEQYF.